One and the same sample provided the 27 T cell receptor beta chains below, sequenced in a study of T cells in Graves' hyperthyroidism and ophthalmopathy. RNA transcripts were the template for amplifying TCR beta CDR3 regions. The HTBI primer set was used in a first-round RT-PCR of the TCR CDR3. Using its own MiXCR run on the multiplex PCR reads, TCRdb lists one record per CDR3 protein. The data hold some 420,000 distinct CDR3 sequences, with roughly 13% observed a single time. Sequencing input: blood. These receptor sequences come from a young woman with Graves' hyperthyroidism.

At least ten counts were recorded for this clonotype. This chain links TRBV5-1 with TRBJ2-1, with TRBD1 identical over 7 bases. After removal of 4 bases from V and 1 base from J, the junction contained 8 bases not matched to a gene. Germline CDR1 is SGHRS and CDR2 is YFSETQ. The CDR3 is 16 amino acids. The DNA of the CDR3 is TGCGCCAGCAGCGTCGACAGGGTAGGGTCCTACAATGAGCAGTTCTTC. Protein: CASSVDRVGSYNEQFF.

A few counts support this clonotype. The chain joins TRBV27 to TRBJ1-1; perhaps TRBD1 as D (6 bases). The CDR3 spans 14 residues. The V end lost 6 bases, the J end lost 2 bases, and 13 bases lay between the germline ends. The germline V gene has CDR1 MNHEY and CDR2 SMNVEV (reference sequence). The CDR3 sequence is CASRSQGSNTEAFF. The CDR3 nucleotides read TGTGCCAGCAGGTCACAGGGTTCCAACACTGAAGCTTTCTTT.

The chain combines TRBV20-1 with TRBJ1-4, with TRBD1 as a possible D gene (6 bases). CDR3 length equals 12 residues. The V end lost 8 bases, the J end lost 3 bases, and 10 bases lay between the germline ends. Looked up from germline, CDR1 is DFQATT and CDR2 is SNEGSKA (reference sequence). The CDR3 here is CSPTGPNEKLFF. The CDR3 nucleotides read TGCAGTCCGACAGGCCCTAATGAAAAACTGTTTTTT.

In its sample, this clonotype was seen a few times. CDR3 protein: CASSYSTGNTEAFF. The CDR3 DNA sequence: TGTGCCAGCAGTTATTCCACAGGTAACACTGAAGCTTTCTTT. V is TRBV6-2 or TRBV6-3 and J is TRBJ1-1, with a possible D match to TRBD1 (5 bases). CDR3 length: 14 amino acids. V lost 3 bases to trimming and J lost 2 bases, with 10 bases between them. Germline CDR1 MNHEY, CDR2 SVGEGT.

The chain recombines TRBV6-9 with TRBJ2-6; 9 bases are a match to TRBD1. The CDR3 covers 18 residues. Germline CDR1 and CDR2: MNHGY and SVAAGI. V shed 3 bases and J 1 base; nucleotides not matched to a gene: 7. The CDR3 region is CASSYNGQGRSGANVLTF. The CDR3 DNA sequence: TGTGCCAGCAGTTACAATGGACAGGGGAGGTCTGGGGCCAACGTCCTGACTTTC.

There are a few counts of this clonotype. Being one base from a much bigger clone, this may be a read error. The rearrangement uses TRBV30 and TRBJ2-3; D is perhaps TRBD2 (5 bases). CDR3 length equals 15 residues. Trimming removed 1 base at V and 2 bases at J, with 13 bases between. The germline gives CDR1 GTSNPN, CDR2 SVGIG (reference sequence). The chain's CDR3 is CAWSAMSGLTDTQYF. CDR3 in DNA: TGTGCCTGGAGTGCAATGAGCGGACTCACAGATACGCAGTATTTT.

The V call is TRBV28, the J call TRBJ1-5; 11 nucleotides line up with TRBD1. The CDR3 contains 17 residues. The germline V gene has CDR1 MDHEN and CDR2 SYDVKM. The V segment lost 10 bases and the J segment 1 base; nucleotides outside the gene matches: 12. As DNA, the CDR3 is TGTGCCATCAGAAGGACAGGGGGCGATAGCAGCAATCAGCCCCAGCATTTT. Encoded protein: CAIRRTGGDSSNQPQHF.

The V call is TRBV28, the J call TRBJ2-1; possible D gene TRBD2, 6 bases. There are 16 residues in the CDR3. CDR1 is MDHEN, CDR2 SYDVKM, per germline. Trimming took 4 bases from V and 5 from J, leaving 18 bases between them. The CDR3 DNA reads TGTGCCAGCAGTTATCGGTTAGGACTACCAAACAATGAGCAGTTCTTC. Encoded protein: CASSYRLGLPNNEQFF.

This clonotype showed up many times. The chain combines TRBV28 with TRBJ1-1, with 9 bases fitting TRBD1. Germline loops: CDR1 MDHEN, CDR2 SYDVKM. V was pared by 2 bases and J by 3 bases, with 10 bases of the junction left unmatched. There are 17 residues in the CDR3. CDR3: CASSLATGTGLYTEAFF. The DNA for the CDR3 is TGTGCCAGCAGTTTAGCGACCGGGACAGGGCTGTACACTGAAGCTTTCTTT.

This clonotype was counted at least ten times. This chain links TRBV11-1 with TRBJ2-3; D may be TRBD1 (6 bases). The CDR3 spans 14 residues. Looked up from germline, CDR1 is SGHAT and CDR2 is FQDESV (reference sequence). Trimming pared 5 bases from V and 2 bases from J, leaving 11 bases between. DNA of the CDR3: TGTGCCAGCAGCACGGACAGATACACAGATACGCAGTATTTT. This codes for CASSTDRYTDTQYF.

In its sample, this clonotype was seen many times. V and J are TRBV29-1 and TRBJ2-1, with D hard to call. The CDR3 spans 13 residues. The ends were cut back, 8 bases at V and 7 bases at J, with 18 bases in the middle. Per the germline V gene, CDR1 is SQVTM and CDR2 is ANQGSEA. This chain's CDR3 is CSPRLGPENEQFF. The DNA of the CDR3 is TGCAGCCCTCGGCTAGGTCCTGAGAATGAGCAGTTCTTC.

As concerns this clonotype: A much larger clone lies a single base off, so this may be a read error. The V call is TRBV6-1, the J call TRBJ2-7; 11 nucleotides line up with TRBD2. The CDR3 contains 15 residues. Germline V lookup: CDR1 MNHNS, CDR2 SASEGT. The CDR3 here is CASRDPGLAVYERYF. CDR3 in DNA: TGTGCCAGCAGGGATCCGGGACTAGCGGTTTACGAGCGGTACTTC.

This clonotype was recorded many times. V is TRBV3-1 and J is TRBJ1-4, with D hard to call. The V gene's germline CDR1 is LGHDT and CDR2 YNNKEL (reference sequence). Trimming removed 0 bases at V and 10 bases at J, with 6 bases between. The CDR3 contains 12 residues. The CDR3 protein is CASSQDMRKLFF. CDR3 nucleotide sequence: TGTGCCAGCAGCCAAGATATGAGAAAACTGTTTTTT.

The sample holds many counts of this clonotype. The chain combines TRBV10-3 with TRBJ2-3; D remains ambiguous. Germline V lookup: CDR1 ENHRY, CDR2 SYGVKD. This CDR3 is built from 15 residues. Trimming stripped 0 bases from V and 2 bases from J, with 9 bases between. The CDR3 is CAISESALFTDTQYF. The CDR3, as DNA: TGTGCCATCAGTGAGTCGGCCCTATTCACAGATACGCAGTATTTT.

The chain recombines TRBV4-2 with TRBJ2-7; D perhaps matches TRBD1 (6 bases). Trimming pared 4 bases from V and 0 bases from J, leaving 13 bases between. The CDR3 length is 15 residues. Germline-derived CDR1 and CDR2 are LGHNA and YNFKEQ. CDR3 coding DNA: TGTGCCAGCAGCCGATCGGACAGCAGCTCCTACGAGCAGTACTTC. Protein product: CASSRSDSSSYEQYF.

As concerns this clonotype: Since a much larger clone is just one base distant, this may be a read error. The chain uses TRBV29-1 and TRBJ1-2; 7 positions agree with TRBD1. Germline CDR1 SQVTM, CDR2 ANQGSEA. Trimming removed 4 bases from V and 7 bases from J; junction bases left unmatched: 15. CDR3 length: 15 amino acids. CDR3 protein: CSVVLRRGGGGGYTF. CDR3 nucleotides: TGCAGCGTTGTACTACGTAGAGGGGGCGGCGGTGGCTACACCTTC.

J is TRBJ1-5 and V is TRBV5-1, with 12 bases identical to TRBD1. The germline V gene encodes CDR1 SGHRS and CDR2 YFSETQ. The junction had 6 bases not matched to a gene; V was cut back by 4 bases and J by 1 base. This CDR3 is built from 17 residues. The CDR3 DNA follows: TGCGCCAGCAGCACCGGGACAGGGGGCTCAAGCAATCAGCCCCAGCATTTT. Its protein is CASSTGTGGSSNQPQHF.

This clonotype came up a few times. Just one base apart from a much larger clone, this may be a read error. The rearrangement links TRBV14 to TRBJ2-7, with 8 nucleotides matching TRBD1. The V gene end was trimmed by 3 bases and the J gene end by 2 bases; junction bases not matched to a gene: 3. CDR3 size: 14 residues. Germline loops: CDR1 SGHDN, CDR2 FVKESK. Written as DNA, the CDR3 is TGTGCCAGCAGCCACGGGACAGGCCCCTACGAGCAGTACTTC. It encodes CASSHGTGPYEQYF.

This clonotype was seen at least ten times. V and J are TRBV11-2 and TRBJ2-1, with D possibly being TRBD1 or TRBD2 (5 bases each). V shed 5 bases and J shed 9 bases, with 23 bases lying between them. CDR1 SGHAT and CDR2 FQNNGV come from the germline V gene. The CDR3 loop spans 16 amino acids. CDR3 coding DNA: TGTGCCAGCAGCCGAACGGGGCCGCAGGATTTTACTGAGCAGTTCTTC. The encoded protein is CASSRTGPQDFTEQFF.

There are a few counts of this clonotype. J is TRBJ2-7 and V is TRBV5-1, with 9 positions matching TRBD2. Germline-derived CDR1 and CDR2 are SGHRS and YFSETQ. V lost 3 bases to trimming and J lost 7 bases; unmatched junction nucleotides: 11. The CDR3 loop spans 15 amino acids. The CDR3 nucleotides read TGCGCCAGCAGCTGGATCCCTAGCGGGAAAGATGAGCAGTACTTC. Its translation: CASSWIPSGKDEQYF.

J is TRBJ2-2 and V is TRBV14; TRBD1 aligns across 9 bases. Germline CDR1 and CDR2: SGHDN and FVKESK. V was pared by 3 bases and J by 0 bases, with 2 bases of the junction left unmatched. The length of the CDR3 is 16 residues. CDR3 in amino acids: CASSHRDRANTGELFF. The CDR3 nucleotides read TGTGCCAGCAGCCATCGGGACAGGGCGAACACCGGGGAGCTGTTTTTT.

The DNA of the CDR3 is TGTGCCAGCAGCCACTTCAACAACGGGGGAGTTGTTCCAGATACGCAGTATTTT. Translating it yields CASSHFNNGGVVPDTQYF. This rearrangement joins TRBV9 to TRBJ2-3, with D possibly matching TRBD2 (6 bases). Trimming pared 4 bases from V and 4 bases from J, leaving 25 bases between. Germline CDR1 SGDLS, CDR2 YYNGEE. CDR3 length: 18 amino acids.

In this sample, this clonotype turned up many times. J is TRBJ2-1 and V is TRBV7-6, with D perhaps matching TRBD2 (5 bases). The CDR3 extends over 13 amino acids. V lost 4 bases and J lost 3, with 7 bases in between. Germline-derived CDR1 and CDR2 are SGHVS and FNYEAQ. The DNA of the CDR3 is TGTGCCAGCAGCTCCCGGGACTACAATGAGCAGTTCTTC. It specifies CASSSRDYNEQFF.

The chain has TRBV10-2 and TRBJ1-5, with D maybe TRBD1 (5 bases). This CDR3 is built from 16 residues. V was cut by 3 bases and J by 3 bases, with 15 bases left in between. Germline V gene data show CDR1 as WSHSY and CDR2 as SAAADI. This CDR3 reads CASSETSETDNQPQHF. DNA for the CDR3: TGCGCCAGCAGTGAAACTTCCGAGACAGACAATCAGCCCCAGCATTTT.

The J gene is TRBJ2-1, the V gene TRBV9; 11 bases are a match to TRBD2. The trim removed 3 bases at V and 8 bases at J, leaving 13 bases unmatched. CDR1 and CDR2 from the germline V gene are SGDLS and YYNGEE. The CDR3 runs 17 residues. This CDR3 is CASSAQLAGAGGDEQFF. CDR3 nucleotide sequence: TGTGCCAGCAGCGCACAACTAGCGGGAGCTGGTGGGGATGAGCAGTTCTTC.

This clonotype was seen ten or more times. This sequence joins TRBV20-1 and TRBJ1-1; 8 nucleotides align to TRBD1. Losses at the gene ends were 4 bases for V and 4 bases for J; bases not matched to a gene: 8. The length of the CDR3 is 14 residues. The germline V gene has CDR1 DFQATT and CDR2 SNEGSKA (reference sequence). CDR3 DNA sequence: TGCAGTGCTAACCCAGACAGGGGATCCACTGAAGCTTTCTTT. The encoded protein is CSANPDRGSTEAFF.

The table lists this clonotype with many counts. The chain links TRBV3-1 to TRBJ2-5, with D hard to call. The CDR3 sequence is 10 residues long. Trimming stripped 0 bases from V and 7 bases from J, with 0 bases between. Germline V CDR1 and CDR2: LGHDT, YNNKEL (reference sequence). The CDR3 sequence: CASSQETQYF. The DNA of the CDR3 is TGTGCCAGCAGCCAAGAGACCCAGTACTTC.